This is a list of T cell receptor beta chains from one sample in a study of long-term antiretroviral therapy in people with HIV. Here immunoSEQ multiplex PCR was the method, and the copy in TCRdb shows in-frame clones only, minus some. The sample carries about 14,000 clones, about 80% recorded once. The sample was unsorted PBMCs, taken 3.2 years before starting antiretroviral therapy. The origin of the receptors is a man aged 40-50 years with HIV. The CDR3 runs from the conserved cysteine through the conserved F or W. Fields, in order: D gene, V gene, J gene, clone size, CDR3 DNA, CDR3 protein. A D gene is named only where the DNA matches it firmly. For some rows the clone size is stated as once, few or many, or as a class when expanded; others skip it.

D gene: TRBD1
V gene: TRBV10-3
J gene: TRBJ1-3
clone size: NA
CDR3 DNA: TGTGCCATCAGTGAGTCGGGACAGGGGGCGCGAAGAAACACCATATATTTT
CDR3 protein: CAISESGQGARRNTIYF

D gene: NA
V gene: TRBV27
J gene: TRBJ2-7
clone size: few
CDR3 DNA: TGTGCCAGCGTAGGAAGGGAGCAGTACTTC
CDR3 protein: CASVGREQYF

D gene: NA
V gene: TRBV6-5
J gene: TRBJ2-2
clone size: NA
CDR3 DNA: TGTGCCAGCAGTTACTCTCAGGGTTCCACCGGGGAGCTGTTTTTT
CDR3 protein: CASSYSQGSTGELFF

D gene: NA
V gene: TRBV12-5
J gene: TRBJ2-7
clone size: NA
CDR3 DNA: TGTGCTAGTGGTCCCGGGGCAGGGACCCCCTACGAGCAGTACTTC
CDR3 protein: CASGPGAGTPYEQYF

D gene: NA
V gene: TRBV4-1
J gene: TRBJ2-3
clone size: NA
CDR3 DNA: TGCGCCAGCAGCTGGGTCTTAGATACGCAGTATTTT
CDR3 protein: CASSWVLDTQYF

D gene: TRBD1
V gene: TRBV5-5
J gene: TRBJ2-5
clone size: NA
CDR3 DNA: TGTGCCAGCAGCTTTTCCGGGACAGAGGAAGGGACCCAGTACTTC
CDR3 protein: CASSFSGTEEGTQYF

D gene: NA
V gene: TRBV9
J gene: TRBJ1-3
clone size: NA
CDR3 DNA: TGTGCCAGCAGCGTAGAGGGACTCCCAAACACCATATATTTT
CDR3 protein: CASSVEGLPNTIYF

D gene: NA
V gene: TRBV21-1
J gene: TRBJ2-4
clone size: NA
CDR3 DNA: TGTGCCAGCAGAGTCTACAGGGGAACACTAGCGGGGGGGCAAAGTGGGGCCAAAAACATTCAGTACTTC
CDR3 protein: CASRVYRGTLAGGQSGAKNIQYF

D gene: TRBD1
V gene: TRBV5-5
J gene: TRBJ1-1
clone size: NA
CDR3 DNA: TGTGCCAGCAGCTCGGAACGACAGGGTGTCCCTGAAGCTTTCTTT
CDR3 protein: CASSSERQGVPEAFF

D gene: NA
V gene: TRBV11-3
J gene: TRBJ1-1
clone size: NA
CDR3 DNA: TGTGCCAGCAGCTTAGATTACTGGACAGTGGGGATGAACACTGAAGCTTTCTTT
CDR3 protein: CASSLDYWTVGMNTEAFF

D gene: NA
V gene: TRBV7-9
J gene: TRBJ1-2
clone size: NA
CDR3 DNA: TGTGCCAGCAGCTTAGTAAGAGGGGGGCTTCAGGACTATGGCTACACCTTC
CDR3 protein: CASSLVRGGLQDYGYTF

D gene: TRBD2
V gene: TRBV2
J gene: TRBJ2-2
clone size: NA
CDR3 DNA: TGTGCCAGCAGGGCCTCTAGCGGGGGGGCCGGCGGGGAGCTGTTTTTT
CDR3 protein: CASRASSGGAGGELFF

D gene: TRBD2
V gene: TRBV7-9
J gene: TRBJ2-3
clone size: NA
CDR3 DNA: TGTGCCAGCAGCTCGGGACTAGCGGGGGTCACAGATACGCAGTATTTT
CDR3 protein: CASSSGLAGVTDTQYF

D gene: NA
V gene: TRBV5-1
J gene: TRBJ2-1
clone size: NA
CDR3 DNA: TGCGCCAGCAGCTTGGGAGCGAGAGGTTCCAATGAGCAGTTCTTC
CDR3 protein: CASSLGARGSNEQFF

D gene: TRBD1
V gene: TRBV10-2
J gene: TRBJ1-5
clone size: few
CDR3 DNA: TGCGCCAGCAGGCGTACAGGGGAAAGCAATCAGCCCCAGCATTTT
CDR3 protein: CASRRTGESNQPQHF

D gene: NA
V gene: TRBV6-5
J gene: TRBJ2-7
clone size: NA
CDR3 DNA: TGTGCCAGCAGTTTGGGGGTCGGCACCGAGCAGTACTTC
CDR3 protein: CASSLGVGTEQYF

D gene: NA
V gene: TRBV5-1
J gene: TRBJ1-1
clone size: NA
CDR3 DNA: TGCGCCAGCAGCTTGGTCGGGGCTGGCCTGAACACTGAAGCTTTCTTT
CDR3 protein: CASSLVGAGLNTEAFF

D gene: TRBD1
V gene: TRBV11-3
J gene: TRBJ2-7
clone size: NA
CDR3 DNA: TGTGCCAGCAGCTTAAAGGACAGGGAGCAGTACTTC
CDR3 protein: CASSLKDREQYF

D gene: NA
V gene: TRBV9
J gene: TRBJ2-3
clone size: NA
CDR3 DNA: TGTGCCAGCAGCGTAGCGGGGCAAGGTAGCGGCACAGATACGCAGTATTTT
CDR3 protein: CASSVAGQGSGTDTQYF

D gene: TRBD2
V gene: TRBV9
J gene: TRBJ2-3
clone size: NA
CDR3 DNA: TGTGCCAGCAGCGTCCCTAGCGGGGGGCGGGATACGCAGTATTTT
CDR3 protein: CASSVPSGGRDTQYF

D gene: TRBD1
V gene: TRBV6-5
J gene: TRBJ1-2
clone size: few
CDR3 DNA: TGTGCCAGCAGTTACGACAGGGGCGCGGATGGCTACACCTTC
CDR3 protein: CASSYDRGADGYTF

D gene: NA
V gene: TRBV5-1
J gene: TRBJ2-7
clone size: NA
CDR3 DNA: TGCGCCAGCAGCGCCTCCGGGACCTACGAGCAGTACTTC
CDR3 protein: CASSASGTYEQYF

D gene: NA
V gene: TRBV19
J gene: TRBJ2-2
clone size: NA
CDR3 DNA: TGTGCCAGTAGTATAGCGGCGAACACCGGGGAGCTGTTTTTT
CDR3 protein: CASSIAANTGELFF

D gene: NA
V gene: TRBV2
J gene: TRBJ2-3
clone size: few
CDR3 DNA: TGTGCCAGCAGTCCGAGGGAGGATACGCAGTATTTT
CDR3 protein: CASSPREDTQYF

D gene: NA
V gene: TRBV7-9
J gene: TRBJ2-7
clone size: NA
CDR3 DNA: TGTGCCAGCAGCTCCATCAGACATTCCCCCTACGAGCAGTACTTC
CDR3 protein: CASSSIRHSPYEQYF

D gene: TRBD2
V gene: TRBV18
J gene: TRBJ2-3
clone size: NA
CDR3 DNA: TGTGCCAGCTCCCCCGGGACTAGCCCCGGGGGCACGCAGTATTTT
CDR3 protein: CASSPGTSPGGTQYF

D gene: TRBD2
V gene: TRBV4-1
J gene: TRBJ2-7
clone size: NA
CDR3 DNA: TGCGCCAGCAGCCAAGTCCCACTAGCGGGGGGGCCGAAATACGAGCAGTACTTC
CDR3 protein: CASSQVPLAGGPKYEQYF

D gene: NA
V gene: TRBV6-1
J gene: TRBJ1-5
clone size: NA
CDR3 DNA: TGTGCCAGCAGTGATCTTAGGTGGTATGGTCAGCCCCAGCATTTT
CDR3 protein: CASSDLRWYGQPQHF

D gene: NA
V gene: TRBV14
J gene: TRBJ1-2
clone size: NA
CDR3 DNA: TGTGCCAGCAGCCAAGTCGCCGACACATTTTCGGACTATGGCTACACCTTC
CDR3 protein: CASSQVADTFSDYGYTF

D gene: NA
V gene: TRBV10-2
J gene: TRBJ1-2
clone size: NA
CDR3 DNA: TGCGCCAGCAGTGCCTTTTCGGGTGGCTACACCTTC
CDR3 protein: CASSAFSGGYTF

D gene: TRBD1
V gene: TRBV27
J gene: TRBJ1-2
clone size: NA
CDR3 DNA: TGTGCCAGCAGTTTAGGACAGGGAATTAACTATGGCTACACCTTC
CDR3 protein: CASSLGQGINYGYTF

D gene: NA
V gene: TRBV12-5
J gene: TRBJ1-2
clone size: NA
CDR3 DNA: TGTGCTAGTGGTCCACCACAGGGATTCAACTATGGCTACACCTTC
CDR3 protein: CASGPPQGFNYGYTF

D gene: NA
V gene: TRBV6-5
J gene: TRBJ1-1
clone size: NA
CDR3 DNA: TGTGCCAGCACCGACACCTCACGGACTGAAGCTTTCTTT
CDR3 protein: CASTDTSRTEAFF